This record looks at one T cell receptor (beta chain) sequence and its context. Germline V CDR1 and CDR2: MNHEY, SVGAGI. Deletions cut 2 bases from V and 1 base from J, with 9 bases between. This CDR3 is 14 amino acids long. The data were taken from a study of shared clonotypes between healthy human individuals. The protocol was immunoSEQ multiplex PCR, while the TCRdb copy is restricted to in-frame clones and leaves out a portion. Of under 1,900,000 clones listed, approximately 98.5% were seen once; the top ten hold approximately 0.4%. Sequenced material: naive CD4+ T cells sorted from blood. Stated subset: CD45RA+ positively selected. The V gene is TRBV6-5, the J gene TRBJ2-7, with D possibly TRBD2 on 6 matching bases. This clonotype was obtained from a young man in good health. The CDR3 reads CASSYGGPSYEQYF. CDR3 coding DNA: TGTGCCAGCAGTTACGGAGGGCCATCCTACGAGCAGTACTTC.